This TCR beta chain was obtained from a study of blood T cell repertoires in COVID-19. Study-level information: From the United States, Italy and Spain came samples of acute and convalescent COVID-19. T cells, B-cell-depleted T cells, or PBMCs supplied cDNA or gDNA.

Original methodology: Reference gene primer amplification yielded estimated nucleated cell counts. TCRdb's table, derived via immunoSEQ multiplex PCR, lists solely in-frame clones and lacks some. V and J calls and clone size follow that table, whereas D and trimming were derived from the DNA. The sample includes some 130,000 clones, roughly 84% of them seen just once. The V segment lost 2 bases and the J segment 4 bases; nucleotides outside the gene matches: 10. The CDR3 has 17 amino acids. Germline V gives CDR1 SGHVS, CDR2 FQNEAQ. The receptor's source is a woman over 75 with acute or convalescent COVID-19. The sample consisted of peripheral blood. The chain links TRBV7-8 to TRBJ1-3, with 8 positions matching TRBD1. CDR3 in amino acids: CASSLILTGAGGNTIYF. For the CDR3, the DNA is TGTGCCAGCAGCTTAATCTTGACAGGGGCGGGGGGAAACACCATATATTTT.